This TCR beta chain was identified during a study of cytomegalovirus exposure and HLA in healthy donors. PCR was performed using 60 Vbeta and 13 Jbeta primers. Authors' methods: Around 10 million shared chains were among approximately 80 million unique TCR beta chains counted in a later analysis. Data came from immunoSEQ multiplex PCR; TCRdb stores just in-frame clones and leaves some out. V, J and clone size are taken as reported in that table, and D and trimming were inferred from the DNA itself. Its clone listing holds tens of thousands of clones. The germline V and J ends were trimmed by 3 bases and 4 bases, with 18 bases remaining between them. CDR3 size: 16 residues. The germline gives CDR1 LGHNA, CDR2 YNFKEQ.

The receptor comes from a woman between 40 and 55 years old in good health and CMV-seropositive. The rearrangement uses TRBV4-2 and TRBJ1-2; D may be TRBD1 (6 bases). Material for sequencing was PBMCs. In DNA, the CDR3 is TGTGCCAGCAGCCAGGGCCTCCAGGGGAATAGCTATGGCTACACCTTC. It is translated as CASSQGLQGNSYGYTF.